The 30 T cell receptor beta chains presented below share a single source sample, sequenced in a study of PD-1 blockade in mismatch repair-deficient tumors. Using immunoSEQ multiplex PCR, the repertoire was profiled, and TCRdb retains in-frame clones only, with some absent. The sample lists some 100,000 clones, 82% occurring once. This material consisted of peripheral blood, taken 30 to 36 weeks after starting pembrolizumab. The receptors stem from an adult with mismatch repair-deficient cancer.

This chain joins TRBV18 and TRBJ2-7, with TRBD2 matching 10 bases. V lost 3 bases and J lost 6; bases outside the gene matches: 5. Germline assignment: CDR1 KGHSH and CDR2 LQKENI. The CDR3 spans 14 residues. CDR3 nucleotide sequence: TGTGCCAGCTCACCGACCGGACTAGCGGCCGAGCAGTACTTC. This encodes CASSPTGLAAEQYF.

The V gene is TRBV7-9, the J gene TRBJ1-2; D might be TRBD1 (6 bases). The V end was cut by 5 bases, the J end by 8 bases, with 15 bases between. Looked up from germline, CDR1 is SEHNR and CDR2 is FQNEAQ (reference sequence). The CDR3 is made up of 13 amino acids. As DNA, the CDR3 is TGTGCCAGCAGCCCAGGGGAGGGATCAGGCTACACCTTC. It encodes CASSPGEGSGYTF. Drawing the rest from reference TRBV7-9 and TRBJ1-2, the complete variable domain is DTGVSQNPRHKITKRGQNVTFRCDPISEHNRLYWYRQTLGQGPEFLTYFQNEAQLEKSRLLSDRFSAERPKGSFSTLEIQRTEQGDSAMYLCASSPGEGSGYTFGSGTRLTVV.

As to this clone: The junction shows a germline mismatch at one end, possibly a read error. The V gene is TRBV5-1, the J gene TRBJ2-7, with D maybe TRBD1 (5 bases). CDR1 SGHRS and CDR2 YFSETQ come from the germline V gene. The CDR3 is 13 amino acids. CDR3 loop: CASSPVDSLTQHF. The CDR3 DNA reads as TGTGCCAGCAGCCCTGTTGACAGCCTCACGCAACACTTC.

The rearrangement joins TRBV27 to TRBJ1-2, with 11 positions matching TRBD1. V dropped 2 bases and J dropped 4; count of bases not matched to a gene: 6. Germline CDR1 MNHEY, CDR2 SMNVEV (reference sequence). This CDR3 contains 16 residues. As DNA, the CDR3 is TGTGCCAGCAGTTTAAGGACAGGGGGCGCGGGCTATGGCTACACCTTC. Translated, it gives CASSLRTGGAGYGYTF.

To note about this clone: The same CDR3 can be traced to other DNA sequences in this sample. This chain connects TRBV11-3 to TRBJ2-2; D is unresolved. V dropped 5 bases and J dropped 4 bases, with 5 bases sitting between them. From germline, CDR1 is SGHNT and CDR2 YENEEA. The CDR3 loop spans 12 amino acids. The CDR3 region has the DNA TGTGCCAGCAGCCTGAGCACCGGGGAGCTGTTTTTT. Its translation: CASSLSTGELFF.

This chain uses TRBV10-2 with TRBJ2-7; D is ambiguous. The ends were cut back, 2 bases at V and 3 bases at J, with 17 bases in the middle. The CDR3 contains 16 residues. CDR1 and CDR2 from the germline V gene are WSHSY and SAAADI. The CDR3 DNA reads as TGCGCCAGCAGTGAGATTTGGCGACTGAGGATCTACGAGCAGTACTTC. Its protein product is CASSEIWRLRIYEQYF.

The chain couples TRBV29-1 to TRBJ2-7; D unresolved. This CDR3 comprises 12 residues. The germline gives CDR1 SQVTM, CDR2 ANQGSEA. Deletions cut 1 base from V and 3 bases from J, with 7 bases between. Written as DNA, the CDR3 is TGCAGCGTTGAAGGACTTTACTACGAGCAGTACTTC. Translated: CSVEGLYYEQYF.

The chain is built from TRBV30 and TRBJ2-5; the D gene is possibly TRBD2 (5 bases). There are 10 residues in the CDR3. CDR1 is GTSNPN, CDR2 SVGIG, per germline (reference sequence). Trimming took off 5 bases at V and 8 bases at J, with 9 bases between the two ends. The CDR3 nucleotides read TGTGCCTGGGGCGGACTCACCCAGTACTTC. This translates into CAWGGLTQYF.

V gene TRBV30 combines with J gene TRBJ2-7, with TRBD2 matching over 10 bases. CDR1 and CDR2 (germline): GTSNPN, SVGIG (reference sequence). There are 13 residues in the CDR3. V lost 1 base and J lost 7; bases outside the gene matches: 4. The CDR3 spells CAWSEREGREQYF. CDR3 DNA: TGTGCCTGGAGTGAGCGGGAGGGCCGGGAGCAGTACTTC. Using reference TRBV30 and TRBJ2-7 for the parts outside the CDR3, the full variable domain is SQTIHQWPATLVQPVGSPLSLECTVEGTSNPNLYWYRQAAGRGLQLLFYSVGIGQISSEVPQNLSASRPQDRQFILSSKKLLLSDSGFYLCAWSEREGREQYFGPGTRLTVT.

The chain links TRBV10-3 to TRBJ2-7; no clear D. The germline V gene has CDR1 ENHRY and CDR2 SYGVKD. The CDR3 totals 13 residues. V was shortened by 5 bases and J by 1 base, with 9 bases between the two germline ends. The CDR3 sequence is CAISSDSSYEQYF. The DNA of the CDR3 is TGTGCCATCAGTAGCGATTCGTCCTACGAGCAGTACTTC.

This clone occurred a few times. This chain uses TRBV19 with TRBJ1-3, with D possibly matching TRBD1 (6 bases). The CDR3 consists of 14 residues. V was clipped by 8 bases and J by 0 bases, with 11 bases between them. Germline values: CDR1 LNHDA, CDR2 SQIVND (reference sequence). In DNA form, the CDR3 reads TGTGCCAGTCGACAGGACAGCTCTGGAAACACCATATATTTT. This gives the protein CASRQDSSGNTIYF.

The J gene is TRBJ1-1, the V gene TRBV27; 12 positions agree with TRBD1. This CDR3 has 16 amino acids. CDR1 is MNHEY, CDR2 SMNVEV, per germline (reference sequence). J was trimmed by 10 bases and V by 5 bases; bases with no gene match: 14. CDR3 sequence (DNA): TGTGCCAGCAGTCTGAACCGGGACAGGGGGCCCCCCGGAGCTTTCTTT. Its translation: CASSLNRDRGPPGAFF.

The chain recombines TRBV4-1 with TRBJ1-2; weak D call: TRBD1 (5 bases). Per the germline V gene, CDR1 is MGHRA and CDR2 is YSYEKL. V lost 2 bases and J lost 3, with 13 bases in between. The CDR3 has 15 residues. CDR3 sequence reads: CASSQPPQGHYGYTF. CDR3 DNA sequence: TGCGCCAGCAGCCAACCGCCCCAGGGACACTATGGCTACACCTTC.

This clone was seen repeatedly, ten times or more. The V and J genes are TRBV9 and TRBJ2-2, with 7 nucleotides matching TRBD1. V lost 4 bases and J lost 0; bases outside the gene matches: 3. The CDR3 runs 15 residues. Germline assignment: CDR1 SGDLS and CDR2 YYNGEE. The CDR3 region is CASSFTGANTGELFF. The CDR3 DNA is TGTGCCAGCAGCTTCACAGGGGCGAACACCGGGGAGCTGTTTTTT.

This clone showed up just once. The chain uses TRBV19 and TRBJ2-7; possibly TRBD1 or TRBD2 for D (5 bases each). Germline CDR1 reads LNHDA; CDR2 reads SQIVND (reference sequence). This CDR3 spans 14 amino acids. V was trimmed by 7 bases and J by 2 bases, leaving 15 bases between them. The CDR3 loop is CASTSGTLTYEQYF. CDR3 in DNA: TGTGCCAGTACCTCCGGGACCCTAACCTACGAGCAGTACTTC.

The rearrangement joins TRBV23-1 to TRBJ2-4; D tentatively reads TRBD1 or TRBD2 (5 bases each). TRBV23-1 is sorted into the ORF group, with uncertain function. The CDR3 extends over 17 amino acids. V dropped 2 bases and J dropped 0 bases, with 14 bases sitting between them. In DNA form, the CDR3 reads TGCGCCAGCAGTCAACCACGGGGCAGGTTAGCCAAAAACATTCAGTACTTC. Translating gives CASSQPRGRLAKNIQYF.

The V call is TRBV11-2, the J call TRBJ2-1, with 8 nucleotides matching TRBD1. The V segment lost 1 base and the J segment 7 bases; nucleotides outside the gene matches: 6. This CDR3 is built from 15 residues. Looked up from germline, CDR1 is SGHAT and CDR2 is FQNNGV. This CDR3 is CASSLGTGSRNEQFF. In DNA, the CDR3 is TGTGCCAGCAGCTTAGGGACAGGGTCCCGAAATGAGCAGTTCTTC. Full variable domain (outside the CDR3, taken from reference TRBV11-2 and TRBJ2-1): EAGVAQSPRYKIIEKRQSVAFWCNPISGHATLYWYQQILGQGPKLLIQFQNNGVVDDSQLPKDRFSAERLKGVDSTLKIQPAKLEDSAVYLCASSLGTGSRNEQFFGPGTRLTVL.

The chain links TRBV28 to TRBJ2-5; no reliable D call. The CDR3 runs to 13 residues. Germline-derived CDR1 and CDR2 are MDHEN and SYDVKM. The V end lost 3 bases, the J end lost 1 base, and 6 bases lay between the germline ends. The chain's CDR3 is CASSLGSQETQYF. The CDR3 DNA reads TGTGCCAGCAGTTTGGGGTCCCAAGAGACCCAGTACTTC.

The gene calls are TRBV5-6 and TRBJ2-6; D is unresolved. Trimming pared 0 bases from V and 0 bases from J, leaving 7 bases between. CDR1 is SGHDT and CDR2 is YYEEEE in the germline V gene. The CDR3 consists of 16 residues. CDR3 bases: TGTGCCAGCAGCTTGGCACTCAACTCTGGGGCCAACGTCCTGACTTTC. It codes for CASSLALNSGANVLTF.

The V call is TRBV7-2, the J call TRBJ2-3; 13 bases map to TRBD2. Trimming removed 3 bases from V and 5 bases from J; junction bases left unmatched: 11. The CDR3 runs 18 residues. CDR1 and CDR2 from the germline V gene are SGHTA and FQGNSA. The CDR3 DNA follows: TGTGCCAGCAGCTTCTTGACACTAGCGGGAGGGCCCGGAGATACGCAGTATTTT. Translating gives CASSFLTLAGGPGDTQYF.

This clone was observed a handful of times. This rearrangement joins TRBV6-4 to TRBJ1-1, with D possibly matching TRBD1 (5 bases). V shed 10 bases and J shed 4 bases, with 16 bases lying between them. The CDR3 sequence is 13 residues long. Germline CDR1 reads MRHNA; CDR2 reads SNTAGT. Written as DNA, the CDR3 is TGTGCCACTAGCATAGGGGTTGGCACTGAAGCTTTCTTT. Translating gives CATSIGVGTEAFF.

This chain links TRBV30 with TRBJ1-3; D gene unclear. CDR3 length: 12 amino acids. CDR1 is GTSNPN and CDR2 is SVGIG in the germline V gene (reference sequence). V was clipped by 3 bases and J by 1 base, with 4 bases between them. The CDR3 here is CAWRPSGNTIYF. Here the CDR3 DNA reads TGTGCCTGGAGGCCTTCTGGAAACACCATATATTTT.

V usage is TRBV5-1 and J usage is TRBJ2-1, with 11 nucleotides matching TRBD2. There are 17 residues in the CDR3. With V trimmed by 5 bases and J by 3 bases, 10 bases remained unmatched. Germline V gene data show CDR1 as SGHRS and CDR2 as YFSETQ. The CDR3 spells CASRLTPGTSGYNEQFF. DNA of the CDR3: TGCGCCAGCAGGCTAACCCCCGGGACTAGCGGCTACAATGAGCAGTTCTTC.

The CDR3 loop reads CASSLSGGEGSWNEQFF. CDR3 DNA sequence: TGTGCCAGCAGCTTATCTGGGGGAGAAGGCTCCTGGAATGAGCAGTTCTTC. The chain has TRBV7-9 and TRBJ2-1; D possibly matches TRBD1 or TRBD2 (5 bases each). The CDR3 covers 17 residues. Deletions cut 2 bases from V and 7 bases from J, with 21 bases between. Per germline, CDR1 SEHNR and CDR2 FQNEAQ (reference sequence).

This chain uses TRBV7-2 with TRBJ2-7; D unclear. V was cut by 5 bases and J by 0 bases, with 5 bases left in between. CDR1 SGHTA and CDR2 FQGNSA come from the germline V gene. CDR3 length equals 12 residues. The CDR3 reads CASSAYSYEQYF. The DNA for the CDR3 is TGTGCCAGCAGCGCCTACTCCTACGAGCAGTACTTC.

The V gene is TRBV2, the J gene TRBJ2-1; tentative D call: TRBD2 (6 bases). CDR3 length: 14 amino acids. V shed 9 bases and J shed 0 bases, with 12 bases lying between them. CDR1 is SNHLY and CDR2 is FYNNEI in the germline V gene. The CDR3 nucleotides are TGTGCCAGTGTGGAGGGGCCCTCCTACAATGAGCAGTTCTTC. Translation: CASVEGPSYNEQFF.

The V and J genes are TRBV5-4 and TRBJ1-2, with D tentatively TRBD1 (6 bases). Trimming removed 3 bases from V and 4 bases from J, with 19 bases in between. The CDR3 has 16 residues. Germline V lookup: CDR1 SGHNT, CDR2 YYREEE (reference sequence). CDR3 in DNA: TGTGCCAGCAGCTCCCCGCTTAGGGGGGCTGCCTATGGCTACACCTTC. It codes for CASSSPLRGAAYGYTF.

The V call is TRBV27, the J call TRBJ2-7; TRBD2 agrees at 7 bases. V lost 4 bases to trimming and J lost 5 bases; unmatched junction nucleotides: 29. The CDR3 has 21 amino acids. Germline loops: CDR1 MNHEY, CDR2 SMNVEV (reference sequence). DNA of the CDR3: TGTGCCAGCAGTTCCCCGCCCTTCCTCTTCCCTAAAGCGGGACTAATTAACGAGCAGTACTTC. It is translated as CASSSPPFLFPKAGLINEQYF.

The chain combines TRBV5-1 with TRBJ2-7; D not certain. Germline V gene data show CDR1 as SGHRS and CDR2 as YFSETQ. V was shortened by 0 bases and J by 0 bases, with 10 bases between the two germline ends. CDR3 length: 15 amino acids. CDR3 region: CASSLVGSFSYEQYF. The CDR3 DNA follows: TGCGCCAGCAGCTTGGTCGGCAGTTTCTCCTACGAGCAGTACTTC.

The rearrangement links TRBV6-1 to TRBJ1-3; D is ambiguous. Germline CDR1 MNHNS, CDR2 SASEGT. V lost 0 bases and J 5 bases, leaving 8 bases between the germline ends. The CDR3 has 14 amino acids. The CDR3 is CASSEAGLRNTIYF. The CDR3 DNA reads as TGTGCCAGCAGTGAAGCAGGGTTACGAAACACCATATATTTT.